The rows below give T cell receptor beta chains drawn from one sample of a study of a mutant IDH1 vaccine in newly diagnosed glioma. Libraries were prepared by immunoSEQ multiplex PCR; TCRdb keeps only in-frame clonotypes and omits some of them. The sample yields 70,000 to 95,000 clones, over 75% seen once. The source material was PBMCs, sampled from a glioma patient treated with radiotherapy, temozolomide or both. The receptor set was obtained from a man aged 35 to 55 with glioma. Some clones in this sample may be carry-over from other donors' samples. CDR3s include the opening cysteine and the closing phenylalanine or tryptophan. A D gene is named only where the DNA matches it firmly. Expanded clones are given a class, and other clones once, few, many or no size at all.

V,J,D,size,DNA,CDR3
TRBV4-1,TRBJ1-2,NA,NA,TGCGCCAGCAGCGACAAGGGTGGAGGTGGCTACACCTTC,CASSDKGGGGYTF
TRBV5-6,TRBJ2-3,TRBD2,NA,TGTGCCAGCAGCTTGGGGACTAGTGCTAGCACAGATACGCAGTATTTT,CASSLGTSASTDTQYF
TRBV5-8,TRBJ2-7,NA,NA,TGTGCCAGCAGCTTAACGAACTCCTACGAGCAGTACTTC,CASSLTNSYEQYF
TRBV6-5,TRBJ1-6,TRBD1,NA,TGTGCCAGCAACCACGACAGGGGCAATTCACCCCTCCACTTT,CASNHDRGNSPLHF
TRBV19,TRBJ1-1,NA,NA,TGTGCCAGTAGTATCGGGGCAGGGGAAGCTTTCTTT,CASSIGAGEAFF
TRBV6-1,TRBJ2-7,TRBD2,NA,TGTGCCAGCAGCGGGGAGGGACTAGCGGGGGGACAGCAGTACTTC,CASSGEGLAGGQQYF
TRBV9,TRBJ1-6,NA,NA,TGTGCCAGCAGCGTAGCTGGGCAGGGCAATTCACCCCTCCACTTT,CASSVAGQGNSPLHF
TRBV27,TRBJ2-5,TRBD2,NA,TGTGCCAGCAGTCCTCTCTCATCTGACCGGGGGGTCCGAGAGACCCAGTACTTC,CASSPLSSDRGVRETQYF
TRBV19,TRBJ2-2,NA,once,TGTGCCAGTAGGCCGGGGACGGCCACCGGGGAGCTGTTTTTT,CASRPGTATGELFF
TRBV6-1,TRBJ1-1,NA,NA,TGTGCCAGCAGCAGACTGAGGAACACTGAAGCTTTCTTT,CASSRLRNTEAFF
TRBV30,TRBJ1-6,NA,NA,TGTGCCTGGAGTTCCGGGTTGCAATGGTCACCCCTCCACTTT,CAWSSGLQWSPLHF
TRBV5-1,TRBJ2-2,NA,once,TGCGCCAGCAGCTTGCGTAGGGGCGACACCGGGGAGCTGTTTTTT,CASSLRRGDTGELFF
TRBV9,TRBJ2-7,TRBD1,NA,TGTGCCAGCAGCGTAGCGACAGGGGGTACGGAGCAGTACTTC,CASSVATGGTEQYF
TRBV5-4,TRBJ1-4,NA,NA,TGTGCCAGCAGCCCAGATGGTGGAGGGTTTCGGGAAAAACTGTTTTTT,CASSPDGGGFREKLFF
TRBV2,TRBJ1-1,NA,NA,TGTGCCAGCAGTGTATTGGGAAAAGCTTTCTTT,CASSVLGKAFF
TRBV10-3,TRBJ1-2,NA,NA,TGTGCCATCAGTGAGTCGAATGGGAATCGCGGCTACACCTTC,CAISESNGNRGYTF
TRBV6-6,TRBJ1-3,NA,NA,TGTGCCAGCAGTTCTCGACCCGGGACGGGTGGAAACACCATATATTTT,CASSSRPGTGGNTIYF
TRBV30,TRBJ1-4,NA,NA,TGTGCCTGGAGTGTAGGAATTACAGGGGAAAAACTGTTTTTT,CAWSVGITGEKLFF
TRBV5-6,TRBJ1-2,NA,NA,TGTGCCAGCAGCTACCCGGACAGAAACTATGGCTACACCTTC,CASSYPDRNYGYTF
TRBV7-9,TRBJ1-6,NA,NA,TGTGCCAGCAGCTTGCTGGGAGGTAATTCACCCCTCCACTTT,CASSLLGGNSPLHF
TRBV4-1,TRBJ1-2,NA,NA,TGCGCCAGCAGCCAAGAAGGGGCTCCCTATGGCTACACCTTC,CASSQEGAPYGYTF
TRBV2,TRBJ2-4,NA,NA,TGTGCCAGCATTGGAGGGGGCGCGGCCAAAAACATTCAGTACTTC,CASIGGGAAKNIQYF
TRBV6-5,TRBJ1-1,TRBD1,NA,TGTGCCAGCAGTTCCGGGACAGGGGTGAACACTGAAGCTTTCTTT,CASSSGTGVNTEAFF
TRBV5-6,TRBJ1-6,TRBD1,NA,TGTGCCAGCAGCTGGGGACAGGGCGGTAATTCACCCCTCCACTTT,CASSWGQGGNSPLHF
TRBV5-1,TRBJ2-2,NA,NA,TGCGCCAGCAGACTCACCACCTCGAACACCGGGGAGCTGTTTTTT,CASRLTTSNTGELFF
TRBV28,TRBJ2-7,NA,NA,TGTGCCAGCACCTGGGGCGGCCTCTCCTACGAGCAGTACTTC,CASTWGGLSYEQYF
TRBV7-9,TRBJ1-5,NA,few,TGTGCCAGCAGCTCGGACAGAAGCAATCAGCCCCAGCATTTT,CASSSDRSNQPQHF
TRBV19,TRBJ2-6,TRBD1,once,TGTGCCACCTCACAGGGACAGGGGGTCTCTGGGGCCAACGTCCTGACTTTC,CATSQGQGVSGANVLTF
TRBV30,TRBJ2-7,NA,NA,TGTGCCTGGAGTGTTAGCGGAGGCTACGAGCAGTACTTC,CAWSVSGGYEQYF
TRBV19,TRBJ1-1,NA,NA,TGTGCCAGTAGTATCTCTCCAGGCTGGGCTTTCTTT,CASSISPGWAFF
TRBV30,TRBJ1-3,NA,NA,TGTGCCTCGGATGGAGGGGCTGGAAACACCATATATTTT,CASDGGAGNTIYF
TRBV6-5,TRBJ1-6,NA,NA,TGTGCCAGCAGCGCCCCCGGCAGGCGGTCACCCCTCCACTTT,CASSAPGRRSPLHF